Listed here is a single T cell receptor beta chain. Its antigen is not known. Given the absence of the conserved phenylalanine or tryptophan at the CDR3 end, a read error is likely. The data originate from a study of tumor and adjacent non-tumor tissue in lung cancer. This CDR3 contains 15 residues. CDR1 and CDR2 (germline): SGHNT, YYREEE (reference sequence). A modified ARM-PCR protocol with three rounds of nested PCR amplified TCRbeta. TCRdb re-called the multiplex PCR reads with MiXCR, one entry per CDR3 protein. The data show under 150,000 distinct CDR3 sequences, over 65% seen once. RNA was extracted from bulk tissue without any cell sorting. The study, taken as a whole, reports: Shorter survival was associated with higher TCR diversity in tumors.

This clonotype originated in a man aged 30 to 45 with non-small cell lung cancer. The V gene is TRBV5-4, the J gene TRBJ2-3; 7 bases map to TRBD1. Sequenced input: lung tumor tissue. The CDR3 DNA reads as TGTGCCAGTAGCTTGAGGCGACAGGGTGCAGATACGCAGTATCTT. Translation: CASSLRRQGADTQYL.